The 18 T cell receptor beta chains presented below share a single source sample, sequenced in a study of blood T cell repertoires in COVID-19. Only in-frame clones appear in the TCRdb table, and some are missing; sequencing was by immunoSEQ multiplex PCR. This table holds 70,000 to 95,000 clones, roughly 88% found once. Sequences were obtained from peripheral blood. These receptors were taken from a human donor in a cohort sampled during active COVID-19.

This chain connects TRBV12-3 or TRBV12-4 to TRBJ2-7; D uncertain. Trimming cost V 3 bases and J 3 bases, with 6 bases left between them. The CDR3 has 12 amino acids. The CDR3: CASSFSGYEQYF. For the CDR3, the DNA is TGTGCCAGCAGTTTTTCGGGCTACGAGCAGTACTTC.

The CDR3 region has the DNA TGTGCCAGCAGCACTGACGAGGACAATGAGCAGTTCTTC. Its protein is CASSTDEDNEQFF. V usage is TRBV7-2 and J usage is TRBJ2-1; D is unresolved. The germline gives CDR1 SGHTA, CDR2 FQGNSA. The CDR3 spans 13 residues. The V end lost 5 bases, the J end lost 5 bases, and 10 bases lay between the germline ends.

This clone was recorded once. The chain joins TRBV3-1 (or the pseudogene TRBV3-2) to TRBJ1-2, with TRBD1 identical over 7 bases. This CDR3 is built from 13 residues. Looked up from germline, CDR1 is LGHDT and CDR2 is YNNKEL (reference sequence). Trimming at V came to 8 bases and at J to 4 bases, leaving 7 bases not matched to a gene. DNA of the CDR3: TGTGCCAGCGGCCGAGGGGGCGTCTATGGCTACACCTTC. This sequence encodes CASGRGGVYGYTF.

For the CDR3, the DNA is TGTGCCAGCAAACGGACAGGGACCACAGATACGCAGTATTTT. As protein: CASKRTGTTDTQYF. V and J are TRBV6-5 and TRBJ2-3, with 8 bases matching TRBD1. From germline, CDR1 is MNHEY and CDR2 SVGAGI. Trimming took 7 bases from V and 2 from J; bases not matched to a gene: 5. The CDR3 spans 14 residues.

The chain carries TRBV9 and TRBJ2-1; TRBD1 is a possible D gene (5 bases). V lost 0 bases and J lost 4, with 11 bases in between. Germline values: CDR1 SGDLS, CDR2 YYNGEE. This CDR3 has 15 amino acids. The CDR3 bases are TGTGCCAGCAGCGTAGGAGACAAGGGGTACAATGAGCAGTTCTTC. Protein: CASSVGDKGYNEQFF. The full variable domain, in which reference TRBV9 and TRBJ2-1 provide the parts outside the CDR3, is DSGVTQTPKHLITATGQRVTLRCSPRSGDLSVYWYQQSLDQGLQFLIQYYNGEERAKGNILERFSAQQFPDLHSELNLSSLELGDSALYFCASSVGDKGYNEQFFGPGTRLTVL.

CDR3: CASSSQGPGTQYF. The CDR3 bases are TGTGCCAGCAGCTCCCAGGGTCCAGGGACCCAGTACTTC. The gene calls are TRBV3-1 (or the pseudogene TRBV3-2) and TRBJ2-5, with D perhaps TRBD1 (5 bases). Germline V gene data show CDR1 as LGHDT and CDR2 as YNNKEL (reference sequence). This CDR3 contains 13 residues. Trimming cost V 5 bases and J 7 bases, with 14 bases left between them.

The gene calls are TRBV5-1 and TRBJ1-1, with a possible D match to TRBD1 (6 bases). The CDR3 has 13 amino acids. The germline V gene has CDR1 SGHRS and CDR2 YFSETQ. The DNA of the CDR3 is TGCGCAACCGGTAGGGGGTTAGGCACTGAAGCTTTCTTT. Translation gives CATGRGLGTEAFF.

This clone was seen just once. The rearrangement joins TRBV7-9 to TRBJ2-1; TRBD2 matches 15 bases. V was pared by 4 bases and J by 0 bases, with 7 bases of the junction left unmatched. CDR3 length equals 19 residues. From germline, CDR1 is SEHNR and CDR2 FQNEAQ (reference sequence). The CDR3 loop is CASSSPGLAGGRSYNEQFF. The CDR3 region has the DNA TGTGCCAGCAGCTCTCCGGGACTAGCGGGGGGTCGCTCCTACAATGAGCAGTTCTTC.

The chain carries TRBV7-2 and TRBJ2-5; TRBD2 might be the D (8 bases). The germline V gene has CDR1 SGHTA and CDR2 FQGNSA. V lost 6 bases to trimming and J lost 1 base, with 18 bases between them. The CDR3 sequence is 16 residues long. In nucleotides, the CDR3 is TGTGCCAGCAGTTTCCTACAGGGGACTAGCCAAGAGACCCAGTACTTC. Its protein product is CASSFLQGTSQETQYF.

This clone appeared a single time. The gene calls are TRBV3-1 (or the pseudogene TRBV3-2) and TRBJ2-2; weak D call: TRBD2 (5 bases). V was shortened by 4 bases and J by 0 bases, with 9 bases between the two germline ends. The CDR3 totals 15 residues. Germline V gene lookup returns CDR1 LGHDT and CDR2 YNNKEL (reference sequence). CDR3 nucleotide sequence: TGTGCCAGCAGCCCGTCGGGGACGAACACCGGGGAGCTGTTTTTT. Residues: CASSPSGTNTGELFF.

V gene TRBV7-2 combines with J gene TRBJ1-2; tentatively, D is TRBD1 (5 bases). CDR1 is SGHTA and CDR2 is FQGNSA in the germline V gene. V lost 5 bases and J 4 bases, leaving 17 bases between the germline ends. This CDR3 region has 15 residues. The CDR3 protein is CASSPEDNAFYGYTF. The CDR3 DNA reads as TGTGCCAGCAGCCCAGAGGACAACGCCTTCTATGGCTACACCTTC. Full variable domain (remainder filled in from reference TRBV7-2 and TRBJ1-2): GAGVSQSPSNKVTEKGKDVELRCDPISGHTALYWYRQSLGQGLEFLIYFQGNSAPDKSGLPSDRFSAERTGGSVSTLTIQRTQQEDSAVYLCASSPEDNAFYGYTFGSGTRLTVV.

The rearrangement links TRBV5-4 to TRBJ2-2, with TRBD1 as a possible D gene (6 bases). From germline, CDR1 is SGHNT and CDR2 YYREEE (reference sequence). CDR3 size: 17 residues. V gave up 0 bases and J gave up 6 bases, with 18 bases separating them. CDR3 amino acids: CASSLGILQGRAGELFF. Here the CDR3 DNA reads TGTGCCAGCAGCTTGGGTATCTTGCAGGGGCGAGCCGGGGAGCTGTTTTTT.

The chain couples TRBV12-3 or TRBV12-4 to TRBJ1-2; no firm D call. Trimming cost V 7 bases and J 5 bases, with 14 bases left between them. This CDR3 contains 13 residues. This chain's CDR3 is CASTLGGIYGYTF. The CDR3, as DNA: TGTGCCAGCACCCTCGGAGGGATATATGGCTACACCTTC.

The chain is built from TRBV27 and TRBJ1-5; 7 bases are shared with TRBD1. V lost 6 bases, J lost 6 bases, and 17 bases stayed unmatched. The length of the CDR3 is 17 residues. From germline, CDR1 is MNHEY and CDR2 SMNVEV (reference sequence). The CDR3: CASSLRGGARTGQPQHF. For the CDR3, the DNA is TGTGCCAGCAGCCTGCGGGGGGGGGCGCGGACAGGTCAGCCCCAGCATTTT.

The chain combines TRBV27 with TRBJ2-7; TRBD1 matches 10 bases. Germline V lookup: CDR1 MNHEY, CDR2 SMNVEV (reference sequence). V dropped 3 bases and J dropped 2; count of bases not matched to a gene: 1. CDR3 length: 14 residues. CDR3 amino acids: CASSLDRGAYEQYF. Written as DNA, the CDR3 is TGTGCCAGCAGTTTGGACAGGGGGGCCTACGAGCAGTACTTC.

V gene TRBV27 combines with J gene TRBJ2-1; TRBD2 might be the D (6 bases). The CDR3 has 13 amino acids. Germline V gives CDR1 MNHEY, CDR2 SMNVEV (reference sequence). The germline V and J ends were trimmed by 6 bases and 7 bases, with 13 bases remaining between them. CDR3 in amino acids: CASRPGVNNEQFF. CDR3 sequence (DNA): TGTGCCAGCAGACCGGGGGTTAATAATGAGCAGTTCTTC.

J is TRBJ2-2 and V is TRBV7-8; 13 nucleotides line up with TRBD2. V gave up 5 bases and J gave up 6 bases; unmatched junction bases: 6. CDR3 length: 16 residues. Germline V gene sequence: CDR1 SGHVS, CDR2 FQNEAQ. CDR3: CASSPSTSGRAGELFF. The CDR3 DNA reads TGTGCCAGCAGCCCTTCAACTAGCGGGAGGGCCGGGGAGCTGTTTTTT.

The chain links TRBV7-8 to TRBJ2-3; D not certain. This CDR3 contains 13 residues. Germline V lookup: CDR1 SGHVS, CDR2 FQNEAQ. V lost 1 base and J lost 3, with 5 bases in between. This CDR3 reads CASSLVVTDTQYF. Here the CDR3 DNA reads TGTGCCAGCAGCTTAGTCGTGACAGATACGCAGTATTTT.